One sample yielded the 11 T cell receptor beta chains listed below, sequenced in a study of T cells in localized non-small cell lung cancer. TCRdb's copy holds only in-frame clones and misses some; the assay was immunoSEQ multiplex PCR. The sample includes around 33,000 clones, about nine tenths of them seen just once. This material consisted of peripheral blood, taken before any cancer treatment. Receptor source: an older female donor with stage I lung adenocarcinoma.

The chain joins TRBV9 to TRBJ1-2; D unclear. The CDR3 loop spans 15 amino acids. Germline lookup yields CDR1 SGDLS and CDR2 YYNGEE. V was clipped by 2 bases and J by 2 bases, with 13 bases between them. In DNA, the CDR3 is TGTGCCAGCAGCGTCTCCCGGGCCTCGAACTATGGCTACACCTTC. It encodes CASSVSRASNYGYTF.

V gene TRBV28 combines with J gene TRBJ1-2; D ambiguous. Germline V gene data show CDR1 as MDHEN and CDR2 as SYDVKM. V was shortened by 5 bases and J by 2 bases, with 12 bases between the two germline ends. The CDR3 spans 14 residues. CDR3 loop: CASSGRLRNYGYTF. The CDR3 bases are TGTGCCAGCAGTGGACGGCTCCGCAACTATGGCTACACCTTC.

The chain has TRBV19 and TRBJ2-3; D unclear. V was shortened by 0 bases and J by 0 bases, with 4 bases between the two germline ends. Germline assignment: CDR1 LNHDA and CDR2 SQIVND (reference sequence). This CDR3 has 14 amino acids. The CDR3 coding sequence is TGTGCCAGTAGTATAGACCATAGCACAGATACGCAGTATTTT. Its translation is CASSIDHSTDTQYF.

This clone was recorded a few times. The chain combines TRBV2 with TRBJ1-5; 7 bases are shared with TRBD1. The V gene end was trimmed by 4 bases and the J gene end by 5 bases; junction bases not matched to a gene: 5. This CDR3 contains 14 residues. Germline CDR1 reads SNHLY; CDR2 reads FYNNEI. CDR3 coding DNA: TGTGCCAGCAGTGTAGGCAGGGGGGATCAGCCCCAGCATTTT. It yields the protein CASSVGRGDQPQHF.

CDR3 coding DNA: TGTGCCAGCAGTACGCGGGGCGACACTGAAGCTTTCTTT. Translated: CASSTRGDTEAFF. This chain links TRBV6-6 with TRBJ1-1; TRBD1 is a possible D gene (5 bases). CDR1 MNHNY and CDR2 SVGAGI come from the germline V gene (reference sequence). V was clipped by 5 bases and J by 3 bases, with 10 bases between them. CDR3 length equals 13 residues.

This rearrangement joins TRBV7-8 to TRBJ1-5; TRBD1 might be the D (5 bases). The germline CDR1 and CDR2 sequences are SGHVS and FQNEAQ. The CDR3 runs 12 residues. Trimming left V 0 bases short and J 10 bases short, with 7 bases between. CDR3 sequence: CASSLADSPQHF. In nucleotides, the CDR3 is TGTGCCAGCAGCTTAGCCGACAGTCCCCAGCATTTT.

This chain links TRBV28 with TRBJ2-5; possibly TRBD2 for D (5 bases). The CDR3 is 14 residues long. The germline V and J ends were trimmed by 5 bases and 3 bases, with 13 bases remaining between them. Per germline, CDR1 MDHEN and CDR2 SYDVKM. CDR3 nucleotides: TGTGCCAGCAGTAGCGGTAGCTTGGAAGAGACCCAGTACTTC. Encoded protein: CASSSGSLEETQYF.

The CDR3 reads CASSRDHPKETQYF. The CDR3 DNA reads as TGTGCCAGCAGCAGGGACCATCCGAAAGAGACCCAGTACTTC. The gene calls are TRBV9 and TRBJ2-5; TRBD1 or TRBD2 may be the D gene (5 bases each). Germline V gene lookup returns CDR1 SGDLS and CDR2 YYNGEE. The CDR3 has 14 amino acids. Deletions cut 4 bases from V and 3 bases from J, with 13 bases between.

The CDR3 here is CAISESAGTTEAFF. Here the CDR3 DNA reads TGTGCCATCAGTGAGTCAGCTGGGACCACTGAAGCTTTCTTT. The rearrangement links TRBV10-3 to TRBJ1-1; D might be TRBD1 (5 bases). The CDR3 consists of 14 residues. V was cut by 0 bases and J by 4 bases, with 9 bases left in between. The germline V gene encodes CDR1 ENHRY and CDR2 SYGVKD.

The V call is TRBV25-1, the J call TRBJ1-4; 7 nucleotides agree with TRBD1. The CDR3 runs to 14 residues. V lost 5 bases and J lost 3; bases outside the gene matches: 3. Germline V CDR1 and CDR2: MGHDK, SYGVNS. This CDR3 reads CASSTGVANEKLFF. CDR3 DNA: TGTGCCAGCAGTACAGGGGTTGCTAATGAAAAACTGTTTTTT.

This chain uses TRBV6-5 with TRBJ2-6, with 7 bases aligning to TRBD1. Germline V lookup: CDR1 MNHEY, CDR2 SVGAGI. The CDR3 is 15 amino acids. Losses at the gene ends were 6 bases for V and 1 base for J; bases not matched to a gene: 3. As DNA, the CDR3 is TGTGCCAGCAGAAGACAGGGTTCTGGGGCCAACGTCCTGACTTTC. This gives the protein CASRRQGSGANVLTF.